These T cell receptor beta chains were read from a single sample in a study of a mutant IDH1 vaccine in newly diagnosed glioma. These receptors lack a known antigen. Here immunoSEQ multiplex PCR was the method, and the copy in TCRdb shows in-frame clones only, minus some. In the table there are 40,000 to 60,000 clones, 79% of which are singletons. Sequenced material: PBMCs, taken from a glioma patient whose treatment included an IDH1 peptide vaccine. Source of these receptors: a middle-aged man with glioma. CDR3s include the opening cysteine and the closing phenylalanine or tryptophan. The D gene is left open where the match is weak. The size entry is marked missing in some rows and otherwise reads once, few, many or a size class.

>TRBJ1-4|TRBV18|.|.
CASSRDATNEKLFF
TGTGCCAGCTCCCGAGACGCAACTAATGAAAAACTGTTTTTT
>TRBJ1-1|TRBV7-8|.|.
CASSSQTNTEAFF
TGTGCCAGCAGCTCCCAGACGAACACTGAAGCTTTCTTT
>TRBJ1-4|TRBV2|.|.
CASSEVGWATNEKLFF
TGTGCCAGCAGTGAAGTGGGGTGGGCAACTAATGAAAAACTGTTTTTT
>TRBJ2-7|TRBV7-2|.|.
CASSPQYEQYF
TGTGCCAGCAGCCCACAATACGAGCAGTACTTC
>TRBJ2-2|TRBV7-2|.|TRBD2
CASSLKAGGPTGSTGELFF
TGTGCCAGCAGCCTAAAAGCGGGGGGGCCTACTGGTAGCACCGGGGAGCTGTTTTTT
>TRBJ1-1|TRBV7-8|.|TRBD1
CASSLAPRGRGTEAFF
TGTGCCAGCAGCTTAGCGCCCAGGGGGCGAGGGACTGAAGCTTTCTTT
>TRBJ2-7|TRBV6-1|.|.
CAIHRSEQYF
TGTGCCATCCATAGATCCGAGCAGTACTTC
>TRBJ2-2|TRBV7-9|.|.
CASSLVAGRTGELFF
TGTGCCAGCAGCTTAGTGGCGGGCAGGACCGGGGAGCTGTTTTTT
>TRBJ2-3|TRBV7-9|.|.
CASRIRSTDTQYF
TGTGCCAGCAGAATCAGGAGCACAGATACGCAGTATTTT
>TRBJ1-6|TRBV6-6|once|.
CASSYSGRDNSPLHF
TGTGCCAGCAGTTACTCGGGCAGAGATAATTCACCCCTCCACTTT
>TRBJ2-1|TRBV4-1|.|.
CASSHPGTYRAEQFF
TGCGCCAGCAGCCACCCGGGGACCTATAGAGCTGAGCAGTTCTTC
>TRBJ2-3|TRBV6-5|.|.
CASSYEGGSTDTQYF
TGTGCCAGCAGTTACGAGGGGGGAAGCACAGATACGCAGTATTTT
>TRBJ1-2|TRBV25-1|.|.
CASSELLGNYGYTF
TGTGCCAGCAGTGAATTGTTGGGAAACTATGGCTACACCTTC